There are a few counts of the clone carrying this T cell receptor (beta chain). The entry originates in a study of human T cells and chemical hapten exposure. As for time point: patch test 2, 6 weeks after DPC sensitization. Treatment described: therapeutic diphenylcyclopropenone sensitization with weekly scalp DPC. MiXCR, run by TCRdb on the RACE reads, gives a single entry per CDR3 protein. Found here are 80,000 to 100,000 distinct CDR3 sequences, about 10% of them singletons; the top ten hold less than 6.5%. This receptor was obtained from a woman between 45 and 65 years old with alopecia areata. Some clones in this sample may be carry-over from other donors' samples. The input for sequencing was whole blood, taken in connection with sensitization to the hapten diphenylcyclopropenone (DPC).

The CDR3 region has the DNA TGCGCCAGCAGCTTGAAGCGCGCCTCCTACAATGAGCAGTTCTTC. It specifies CASSLKRASYNEQFF. This sequence joins TRBV5-1 and TRBJ2-1; no firm D call. CDR1 and CDR2 (germline): SGHRS, YFSETQ. The CDR3 sequence is 15 residues long. The ends were cut back, 1 base at V and 0 bases at J, with 8 bases in the middle.